What follows is one TCR beta chain and its context. Per germline, CDR1 MNHNY and CDR2 SVGAGI (reference sequence). The V and J ends lost 0 bases and 3 bases respectively, with 12 bases between them. This CDR3 contains 15 residues. This entry comes from a study of PD-L1 blockade in urothelial cancer. Background on the study: Administration of atezolizumab to patients began in the mid-2010s, at 1,200 mg intravenously every 3 weeks. Prior exposure to chemotherapy in patients amounted to 0 to 3 regimens received. At 3 weeks after treatment start (second dose) and again at 6 weeks, blood was analyzed.

Time point in this sample: pretreatment peripheral blood. Assay used: immunoSEQ multiplex PCR; TCRdb lists only in-frame clones, some missing. This table has roughly 45,000 clones, more than 70% appearing once. The clonotype originates from a man between 60 and 75 years old with urothelial cancer. Sequenced material: PBMCs, taken around atezolizumab (anti-PD-L1) treatment. This rearrangement joins TRBV6-6 to TRBJ2-7; weak D call: TRBD1 (6 bases). The CDR3: CASSYSQGRFYEQYF. The CDR3 region has the DNA TGTGCCAGCAGTTACTCGCAGGGGCGATTCTACGAGCAGTACTTC.